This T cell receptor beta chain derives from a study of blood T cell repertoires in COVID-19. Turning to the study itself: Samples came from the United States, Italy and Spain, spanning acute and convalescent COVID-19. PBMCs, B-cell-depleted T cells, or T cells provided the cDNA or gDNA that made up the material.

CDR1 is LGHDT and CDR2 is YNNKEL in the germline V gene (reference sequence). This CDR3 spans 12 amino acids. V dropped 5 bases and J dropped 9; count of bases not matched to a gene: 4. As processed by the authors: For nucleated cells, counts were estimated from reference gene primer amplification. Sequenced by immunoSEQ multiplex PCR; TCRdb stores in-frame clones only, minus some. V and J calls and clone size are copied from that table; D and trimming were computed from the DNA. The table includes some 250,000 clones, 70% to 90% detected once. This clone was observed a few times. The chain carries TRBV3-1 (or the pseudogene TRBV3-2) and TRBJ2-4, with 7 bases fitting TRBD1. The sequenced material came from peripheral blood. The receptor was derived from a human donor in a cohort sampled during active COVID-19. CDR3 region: CASSSPGGIQYF. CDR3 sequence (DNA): TGTGCCAGCAGCTCACCAGGGGGCATTCAGTACTTC.